This TCR beta chain was recorded in a study of OX40 agonist ivuxolimab in advanced cancers. Repertoires were generated with immunoSEQ multiplex PCR, while TCRdb's copy carries only in-frame clones and drops some. The sample yields tens of thousands of clones, around 87% seen once. Germline V gene sequence: CDR1 SGHTA, CDR2 FQGNSA. V was pared by 7 bases and J by 1 base, with 17 bases between. CDR3 length: 16 residues. The TCR comes from an adult with an advanced solid tumor such as melanoma, head and neck, liver or kidney cancer. This chain connects TRBV7-2 to TRBJ2-1; D possibly corresponds to TRBD2 (7 bases). The source material was CD4+ or CD8+ T cells sorted from blood, sampled in a trial of the OX40 agonist ivuxolimab. The CDR3 region is CASTPRGGASYNEQFF. CDR3 nucleotides: TGTGCCAGCACCCCGAGGGGGGGGGCGTCCTACAATGAGCAGTTCTTC. Full variable domain (remainder filled in from reference TRBV7-2 and TRBJ2-1): GAGVSQSPSNKVTEKGKDVELRCDPISGHTALYWYRQSLGQGLEFLIYFQGNSAPDKSGLPSDRFSAERTGGSVSTLTIQRTQQEDSAVYLCASTPRGGASYNEQFFGPGTRLTVL.